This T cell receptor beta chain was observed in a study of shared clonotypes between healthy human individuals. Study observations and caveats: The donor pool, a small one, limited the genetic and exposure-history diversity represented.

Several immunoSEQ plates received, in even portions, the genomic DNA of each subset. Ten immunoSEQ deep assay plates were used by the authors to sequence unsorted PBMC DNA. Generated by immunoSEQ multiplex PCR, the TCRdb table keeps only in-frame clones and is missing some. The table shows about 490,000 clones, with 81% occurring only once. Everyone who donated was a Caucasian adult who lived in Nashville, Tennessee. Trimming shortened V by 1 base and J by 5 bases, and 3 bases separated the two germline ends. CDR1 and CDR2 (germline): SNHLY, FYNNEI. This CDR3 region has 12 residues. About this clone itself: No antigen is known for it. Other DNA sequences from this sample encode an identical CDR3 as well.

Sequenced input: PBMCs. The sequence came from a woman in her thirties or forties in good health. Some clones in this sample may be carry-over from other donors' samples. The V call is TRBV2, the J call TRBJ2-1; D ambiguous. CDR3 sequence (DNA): TGTGCCAGCAGTGAAGGCCACAATGAGCAGTTCTTC. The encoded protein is CASSEGHNEQFF.